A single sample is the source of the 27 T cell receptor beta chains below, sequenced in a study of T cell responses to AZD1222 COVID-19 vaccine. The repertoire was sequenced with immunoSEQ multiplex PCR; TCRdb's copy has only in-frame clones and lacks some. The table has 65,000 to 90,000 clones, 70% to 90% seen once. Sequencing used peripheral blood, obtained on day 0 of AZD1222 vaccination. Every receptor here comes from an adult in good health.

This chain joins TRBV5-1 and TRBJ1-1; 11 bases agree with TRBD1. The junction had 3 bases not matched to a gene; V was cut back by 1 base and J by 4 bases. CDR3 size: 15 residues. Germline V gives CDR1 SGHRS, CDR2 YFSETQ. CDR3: CASSLHGQGATEAFF. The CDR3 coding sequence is TGCGCCAGCAGCTTGCACGGACAGGGGGCCACTGAAGCTTTCTTT.

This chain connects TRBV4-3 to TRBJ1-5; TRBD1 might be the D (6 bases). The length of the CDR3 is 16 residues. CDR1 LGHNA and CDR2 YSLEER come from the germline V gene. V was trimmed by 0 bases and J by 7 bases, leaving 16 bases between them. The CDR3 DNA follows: TGCGCCAGCAGCCAAGATGGCAGGGGCGGAGGACAGCCCCAGCATTTT. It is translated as CASSQDGRGGGQPQHF.

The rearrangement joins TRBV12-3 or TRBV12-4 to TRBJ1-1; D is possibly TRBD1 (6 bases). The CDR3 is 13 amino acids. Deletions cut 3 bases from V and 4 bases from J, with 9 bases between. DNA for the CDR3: TGTGCCAGCAGTTTTACAGGGAGCACTGAAGCTTTCTTT. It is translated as CASSFTGSTEAFF.

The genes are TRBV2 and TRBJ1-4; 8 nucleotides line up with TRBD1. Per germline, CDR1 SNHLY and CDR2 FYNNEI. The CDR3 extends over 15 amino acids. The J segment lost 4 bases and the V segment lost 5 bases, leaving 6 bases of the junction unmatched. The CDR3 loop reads CASSRRGQGNEKLFF. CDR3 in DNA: TGTGCCAGCAGTCGCAGGGGGCAGGGTAATGAAAAACTGTTTTTT. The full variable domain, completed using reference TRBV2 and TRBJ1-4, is EPEVTQTPSHQVTQMGQEVILRCVPISNHLYFYWYRQILGQKVEFLVSFYNNEISEKSEIFDDQFSVERPDGSNFTLKIRSTKLEDSAMYFCASSRRGQGNEKLFFGSGTQLSVL.

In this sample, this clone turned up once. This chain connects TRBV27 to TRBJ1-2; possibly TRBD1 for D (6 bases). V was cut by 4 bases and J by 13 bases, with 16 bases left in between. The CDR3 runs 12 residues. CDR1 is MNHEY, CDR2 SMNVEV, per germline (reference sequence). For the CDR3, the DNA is TGTGCCAGCAGTTCTATAGGGGGGGCTCCCACCTTC. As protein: CASSSIGGAPTF.

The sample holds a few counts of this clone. CDR3 in amino acids: CASSQVNDTQYF. CDR3 nucleotides: TGTGCCAGCAGCCAGGTAAACGATACGCAGTATTTT. This sequence joins TRBV5-4 and TRBJ2-3; D remains ambiguous. V dropped 4 bases and J dropped 6 bases, with 9 bases sitting between them. This CDR3 is 12 amino acids long. The V gene's germline CDR1 is SGHNT and CDR2 YYREEE (reference sequence).

The DNA for the CDR3 is TGTGCCAGCAGCCCTTACAATGAGCAGTTCTTC. The encoded protein is CASSPYNEQFF. J is TRBJ2-1 and V is TRBV7-8, with D unresolved. Germline lookup yields CDR1 SGHVS and CDR2 FQNEAQ. V dropped 5 bases and J dropped 4 bases, with 3 bases sitting between them. This CDR3 contains 11 residues.

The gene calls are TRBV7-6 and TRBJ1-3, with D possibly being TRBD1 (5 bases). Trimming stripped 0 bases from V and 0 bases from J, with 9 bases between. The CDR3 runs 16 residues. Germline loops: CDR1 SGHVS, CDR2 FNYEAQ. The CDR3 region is CASSLALGGSGNTIYF. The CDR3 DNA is TGTGCCAGCAGCTTAGCGTTGGGGGGCTCTGGAAACACCATATATTTT. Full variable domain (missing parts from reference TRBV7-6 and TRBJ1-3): GAGVSQSPRYKVTKRGQDVALRCDPISGHVSLYWYRQALGQGPEFLTYFNYEAQQDKSGLPNDRFSAERPEGSISTLTIQRTEQRDSAMYRCASSLALGGSGNTIYFGEGSWLTVV.

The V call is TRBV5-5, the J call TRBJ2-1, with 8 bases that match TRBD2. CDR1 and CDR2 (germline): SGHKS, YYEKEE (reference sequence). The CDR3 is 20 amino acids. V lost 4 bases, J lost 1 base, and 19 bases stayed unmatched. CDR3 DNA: TGTGCCAGCAGCCCGACCTACGGCTTCACTAGCGGACTTTCCTACAATGAGCAGTTCTTC. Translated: CASSPTYGFTSGLSYNEQFF.

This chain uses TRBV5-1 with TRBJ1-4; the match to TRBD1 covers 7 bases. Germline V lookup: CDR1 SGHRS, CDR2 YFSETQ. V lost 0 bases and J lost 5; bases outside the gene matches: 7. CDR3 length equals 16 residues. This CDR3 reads CASSLGGQTLNEKLFF. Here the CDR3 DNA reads TGCGCCAGCAGCTTGGGGGGACAGACTCTCAATGAAAAACTGTTTTTT. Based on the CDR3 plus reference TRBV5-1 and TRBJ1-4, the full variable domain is KAGVTQTPRYLIKTRGQQVTLSCSPISGHRSVSWYQQTPGQGLQFLFEYFSETQRNKGNFPGRFSGRQFSNSRSEMNVSTLELGDSALYLCASSLGGQTLNEKLFFGSGTQLSVL.

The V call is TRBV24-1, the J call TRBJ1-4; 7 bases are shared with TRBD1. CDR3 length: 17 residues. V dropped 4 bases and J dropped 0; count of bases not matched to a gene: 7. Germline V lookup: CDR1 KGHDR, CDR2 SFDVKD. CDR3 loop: CATSEGGRTATNEKLFF. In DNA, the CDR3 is TGTGCCACCAGTGAAGGGGGCAGGACTGCAACTAATGAAAAACTGTTTTTT.

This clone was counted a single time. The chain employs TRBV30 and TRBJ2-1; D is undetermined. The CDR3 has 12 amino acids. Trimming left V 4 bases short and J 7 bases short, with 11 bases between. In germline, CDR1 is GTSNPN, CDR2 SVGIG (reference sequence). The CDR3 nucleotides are TGTGCCTGGAAAAGCGAACTTAATGAGCAGTTCTTC. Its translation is CAWKSELNEQFF.

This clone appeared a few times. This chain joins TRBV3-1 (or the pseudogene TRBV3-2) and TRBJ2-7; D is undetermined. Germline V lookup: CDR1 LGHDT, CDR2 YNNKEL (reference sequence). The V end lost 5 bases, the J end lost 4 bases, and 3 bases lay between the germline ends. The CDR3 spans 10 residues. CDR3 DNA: TGTGCCAGCAGCTTGTACGAGCAGTACTTC. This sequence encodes CASSLYEQYF.

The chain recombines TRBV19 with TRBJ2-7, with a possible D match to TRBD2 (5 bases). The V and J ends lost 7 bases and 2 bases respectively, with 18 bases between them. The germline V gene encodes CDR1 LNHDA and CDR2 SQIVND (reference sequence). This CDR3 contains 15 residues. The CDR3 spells CASNPGTASTYEQYF. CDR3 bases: TGTGCCAGTAATCCGGGAACAGCCTCAACCTACGAGCAGTACTTC.

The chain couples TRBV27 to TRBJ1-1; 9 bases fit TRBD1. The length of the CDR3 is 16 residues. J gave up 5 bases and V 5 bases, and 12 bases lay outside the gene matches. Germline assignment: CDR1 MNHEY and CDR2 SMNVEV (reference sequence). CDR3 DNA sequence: TGTGCCAGCAGTCCCTTACAGGGGGCGAGATTAACTGAAGCTTTCTTT. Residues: CASSPLQGARLTEAFF.

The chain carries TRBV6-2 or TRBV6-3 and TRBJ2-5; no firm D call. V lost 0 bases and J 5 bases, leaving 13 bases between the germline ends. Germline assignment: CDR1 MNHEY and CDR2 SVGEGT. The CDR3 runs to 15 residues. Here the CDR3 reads CASSYSAGLKETQYF. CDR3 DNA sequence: TGTGCCAGCAGTTACTCGGCAGGTCTTAAGGAGACCCAGTACTTC.

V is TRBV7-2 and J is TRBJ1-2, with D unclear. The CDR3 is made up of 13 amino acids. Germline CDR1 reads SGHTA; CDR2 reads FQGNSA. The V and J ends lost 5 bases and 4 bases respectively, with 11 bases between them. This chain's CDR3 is CASSSRILYGYTF. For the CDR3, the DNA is TGTGCCAGCAGCAGCCGAATACTCTATGGCTACACCTTC.

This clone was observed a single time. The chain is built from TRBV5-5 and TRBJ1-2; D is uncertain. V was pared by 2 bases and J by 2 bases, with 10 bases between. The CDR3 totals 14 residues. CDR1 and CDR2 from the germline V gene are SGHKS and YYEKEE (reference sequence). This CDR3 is CASSLMGNNYGYTF. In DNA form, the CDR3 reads TGTGCCAGCAGCTTAATGGGGAACAACTATGGCTACACCTTC.

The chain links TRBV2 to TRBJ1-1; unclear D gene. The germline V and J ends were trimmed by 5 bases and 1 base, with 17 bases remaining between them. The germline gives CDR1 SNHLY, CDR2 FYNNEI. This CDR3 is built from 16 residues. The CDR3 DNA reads TGTGCCAGCAGTCCTTCATGGGCAGTGAGGAACACTGAAGCTTTCTTT. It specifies CASSPSWAVRNTEAFF.

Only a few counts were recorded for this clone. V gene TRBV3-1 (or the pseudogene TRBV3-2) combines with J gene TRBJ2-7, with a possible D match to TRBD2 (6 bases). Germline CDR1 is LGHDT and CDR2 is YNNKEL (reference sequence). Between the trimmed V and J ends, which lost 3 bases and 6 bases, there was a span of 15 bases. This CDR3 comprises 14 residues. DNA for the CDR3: TGTGCCAGCAGCCAGGGACTCTGGTCGGGCGAGCAGTACTTC. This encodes CASSQGLWSGEQYF.

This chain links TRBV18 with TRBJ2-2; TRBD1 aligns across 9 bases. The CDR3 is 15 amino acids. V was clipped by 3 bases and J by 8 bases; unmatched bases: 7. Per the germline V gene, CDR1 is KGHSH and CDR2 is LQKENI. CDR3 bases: TGTGCCAGCTCACCTCCGACAGGGGGACTTGGGGAGCTGTTTTTT. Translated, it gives CASSPPTGGLGELFF.

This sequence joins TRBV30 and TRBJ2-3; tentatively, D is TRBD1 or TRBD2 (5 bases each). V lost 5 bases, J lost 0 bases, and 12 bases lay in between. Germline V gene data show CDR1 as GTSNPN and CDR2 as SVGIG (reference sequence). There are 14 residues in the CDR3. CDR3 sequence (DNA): TGTGCCTGGGTACGGGACCGAAGCACAGATACGCAGTATTTT. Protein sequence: CAWVRDRSTDTQYF.

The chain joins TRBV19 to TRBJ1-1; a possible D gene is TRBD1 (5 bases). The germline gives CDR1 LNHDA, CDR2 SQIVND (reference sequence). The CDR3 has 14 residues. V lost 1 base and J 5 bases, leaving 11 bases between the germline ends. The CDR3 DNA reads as TGTGCCAGTAGTATAGTCGCCGGGGGAACTGAAGCTTTCTTT. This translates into CASSIVAGGTEAFF. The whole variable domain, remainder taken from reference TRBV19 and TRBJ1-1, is DGGITQSPKYLFRKEGQNVTLSCEQNLNHDAMYWYRQDPGQGLRLIYYSQIVNDFQKGDIAEGYSVSREKKESFPLTVTSAQKNPTAFYLCASSIVAGGTEAFFGQGTRLTVV.

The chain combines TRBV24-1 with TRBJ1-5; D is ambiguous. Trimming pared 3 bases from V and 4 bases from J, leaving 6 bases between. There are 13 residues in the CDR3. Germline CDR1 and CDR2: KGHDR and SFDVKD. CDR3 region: CATSDNNNQPQHF. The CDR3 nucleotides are TGTGCCACCAGTGATAACAATAATCAGCCCCAGCATTTT.

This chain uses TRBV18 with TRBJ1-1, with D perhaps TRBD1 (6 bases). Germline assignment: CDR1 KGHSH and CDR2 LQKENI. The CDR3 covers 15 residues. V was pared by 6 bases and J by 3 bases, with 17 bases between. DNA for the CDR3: TGTGCCAGCTCGTCCACACAGGGTACGGACACTGAAGCTTTCTTT. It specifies CASSSTQGTDTEAFF.

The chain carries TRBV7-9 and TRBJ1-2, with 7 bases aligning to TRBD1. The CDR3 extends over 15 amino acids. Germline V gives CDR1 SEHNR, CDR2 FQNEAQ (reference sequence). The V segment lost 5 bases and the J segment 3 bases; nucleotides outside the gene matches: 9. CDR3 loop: CASSPRQGFDYGYTF. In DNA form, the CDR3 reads TGTGCCAGCAGCCCGCGACAGGGTTTCGACTATGGCTACACCTTC.

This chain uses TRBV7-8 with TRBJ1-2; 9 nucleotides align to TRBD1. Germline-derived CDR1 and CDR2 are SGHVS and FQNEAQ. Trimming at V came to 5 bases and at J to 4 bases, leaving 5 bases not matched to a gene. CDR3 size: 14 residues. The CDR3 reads CASSPRQGGYGYTF. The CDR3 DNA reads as TGTGCCAGCAGCCCGAGACAGGGGGGCTATGGCTACACCTTC.